This T cell receptor (beta chain) was found in a study of blood T cell repertoires in COVID-19 (dated by TCRdb to the early 2020s). Regarding the research as a whole: Collaborator samples came from the United States, Italy and Spain and covered acute and convalescent phases of COVID-19. Deeply sampled blood TCRbeta repertoires from subjects exposed to, actively infected with, or recovered from COVID-19 were included in the dataset. Where available, HLA class I and class II types were taken from metadata supplied by the sample provider and were not determined by assay-based typing. The repertoires were released in a freely available public database intended as a resource for research on the immune response to SARS-CoV-2. A de-identified subject ID, COVID-19 status, age in years and sex were almost always included in the sample metadata. The material from the prospective study consisted of cDNA or gDNA derived from T cells, B-cell-depleted T cells, or PBMCs. Samples were obtained from the ongoing ImmuneRACE study (first 160 participants) and from 1,000 to 1,500 subjects provided by 6 global collaborators. Summary of the overall study and its limitations: How much clinical and demographic metadata was included differed by source and by participant, and the metadata was provided uncurated.

TCRbeta CDR3 regions were amplified from genomic DNA using the immunoSEQ Assay, a bias-controlled multiplex PCR. In the authors' own workflow: Within the assay, amplification of reference gene primers was used to estimate how many nucleated cells each sample contained. To quantify the absolute abundance of each unique TCRbeta CDR3 rearrangement, sequence reads were collapsed and filtered. For each sample, productive Simpson clonality was calculated as the square root of Simpson's diversity index across productive rearrangements. TCRdb re-hosts the immuneACCESS table, in-frame sequences only. Its copies lack some clones; in the studies checked, an unresolved V gene accounts for under half of them, and the cause for the rest is not known. The DNA gave D and trimming, while V, J and clone size come from that table. The sample table records under 500,000 clones; roughly nine tenths of these occur just once. The top ten clonotypes cover 0.9% to 1.2% of the sample.

The CDR3 has 15 amino acids, counting the end cysteine and phenylalanine. Just CDR3 DNA is preserved here, 45 bases in frame from base 1. The germline V and J ends show losses of 5 bases and 9 bases respectively, and no gene match explains 10 bases of the junction. From the germline V gene, CDR1 is MDHEN and CDR2 is SYDVKM. A remark on this clone: Its antigen specificity is not known. Base-call qualities are not available, and no considerably larger clone is one nucleotide away.

In the prospective study, participants were roughly 18 to 90 years old, resided in 25 or so geographic areas of the United States, and were enrolled through a virtual design. Cohort assignment in the prospective study relied on participant-reported clinical history from a screening survey and a study questionnaire. ImmuneRACE Cohort 3 recovered participants were defined by two consecutive negative NP/OP PCR tests, healthcare professional clearance, or symptom resolution. Each participant in the prospective study had whole blood, serum and a nasopharyngeal or oropharyngeal swab collected by mobile phlebotomists. Additional blood draws and questionnaires over an approximately 2-month period could optionally be provided by prospective study participants. Before DNA extraction, prospective study blood samples were shipped either frozen or at room temperature.

The V and J segments used are TRBV28 and TRBJ1-2, with 12 bases aligning to TRBD1. Sequenced material: PBMCs or T cells enriched from blood (not recorded which). The sequence derives from a man aged 30-40 years who had recovered from COVID-19. The CDR3 reads CASSLTGTGGSSYTF. The bases are TGTGCCAGCAGTCTGACCGGGACAGGGGGCTCGAGCTACACCTTC.